The clone carrying this T cell receptor (beta chain) was counted a few times. These data are taken from a study of blood T cells in healthy people across ages. Study background: Template switching picked up about one barcoded beta molecule for each two T cells.

A sample-barcoded 5' primer and a J-beta primer mix were used in a second PCR of roughly 7 to 11 cycles. There were at least 2.5 million CDR3-containing paired-end reads obtained from each sample. MiXCR was run by TCRdb on the 5' RACE reads, yielding one entry per CDR3 protein. The repertoire holds roughly 1.9 million distinct CDR3 sequences, with around 42% as singletons. Germline V lookup: CDR1 MNHEY, CDR2 SVGAGI. CDR3 length: 14 amino acids. V trimming: 6 bases; J trimming: 3 bases; junction bases outside the gene matches: 6. The chain carries TRBV6-5 and TRBJ1-1; 8 nucleotides line up with TRBD1. Sequencing was carried out using blood. The sequence was obtained from a human donor in good health. The CDR3 coding sequence is TGTGCCAGCAGGCCGGGACAGGCGTACACTGAAGCTTTCTTT. It codes for CASRPGQAYTEAFF.